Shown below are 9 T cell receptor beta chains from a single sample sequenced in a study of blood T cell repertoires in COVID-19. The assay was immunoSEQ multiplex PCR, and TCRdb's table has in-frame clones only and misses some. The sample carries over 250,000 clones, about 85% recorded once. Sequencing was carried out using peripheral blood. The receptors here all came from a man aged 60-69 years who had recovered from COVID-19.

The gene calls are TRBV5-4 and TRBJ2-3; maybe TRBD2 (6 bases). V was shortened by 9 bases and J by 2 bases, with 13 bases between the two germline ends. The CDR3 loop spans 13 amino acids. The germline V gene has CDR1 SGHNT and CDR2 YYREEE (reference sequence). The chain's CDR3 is CATAGLLTDTQYF. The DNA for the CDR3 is TGTGCCACCGCGGGATTACTCACAGATACGCAGTATTTT.

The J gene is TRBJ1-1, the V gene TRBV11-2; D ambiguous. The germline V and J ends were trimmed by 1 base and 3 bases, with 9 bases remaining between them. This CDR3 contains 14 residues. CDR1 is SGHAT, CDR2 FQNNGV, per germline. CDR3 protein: CASSLAGVYTEAFF. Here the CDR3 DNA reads TGTGCCAGCAGCTTAGCCGGAGTTTACACTGAAGCTTTCTTT. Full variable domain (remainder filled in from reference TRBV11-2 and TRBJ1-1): EAGVAQSPRYKIIEKRQSVAFWCNPISGHATLYWYQQILGQGPKLLIQFQNNGVVDDSQLPKDRFSAERLKGVDSTLKIQPAKLEDSAVYLCASSLAGVYTEAFFGQGTRLTVV.

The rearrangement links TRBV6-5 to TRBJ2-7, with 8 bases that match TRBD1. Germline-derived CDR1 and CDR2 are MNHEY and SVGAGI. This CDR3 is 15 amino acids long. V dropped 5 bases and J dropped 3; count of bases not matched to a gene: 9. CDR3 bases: TGTGCCAGCAGTACGACCGGGACAGGTAGCTACGAGCAGTACTTC. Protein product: CASSTTGTGSYEQYF.

CDR3: CASSPRELSTDTQYF. CDR3 nucleotides: TGCGCCAGCAGCCCCCGGGAACTTAGCACAGATACGCAGTATTTT. The V call is TRBV5-1, the J call TRBJ2-3, with TRBD2 as a possible D gene (5 bases). The CDR3 has 15 amino acids. Germline values: CDR1 SGHRS, CDR2 YFSETQ. V gave up 4 bases and J gave up 0 bases, with 12 bases separating them.

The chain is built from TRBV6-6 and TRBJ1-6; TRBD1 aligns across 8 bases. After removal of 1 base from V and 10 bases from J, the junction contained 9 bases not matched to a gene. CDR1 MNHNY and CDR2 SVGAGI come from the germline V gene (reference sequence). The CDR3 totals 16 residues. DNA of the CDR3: TGTGCCAGCAGTTACTACGGACAGGGAGTCGGGTCACCCCTCCACTTT. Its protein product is CASSYYGQGVGSPLHF.

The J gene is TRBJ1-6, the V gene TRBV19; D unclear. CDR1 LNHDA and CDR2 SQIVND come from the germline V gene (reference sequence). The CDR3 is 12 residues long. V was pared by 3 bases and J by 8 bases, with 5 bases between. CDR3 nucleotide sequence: TGTGCCAGTAGTATTTTCGATTCACCCCTCCACTTT. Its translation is CASSIFDSPLHF.

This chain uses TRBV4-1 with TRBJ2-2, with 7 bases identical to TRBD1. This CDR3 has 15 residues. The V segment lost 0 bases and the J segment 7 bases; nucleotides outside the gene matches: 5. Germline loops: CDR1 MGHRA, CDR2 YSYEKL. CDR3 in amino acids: CASSQERGQVGELFF. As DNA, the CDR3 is TGCGCCAGCAGCCAAGAGAGGGGGCAGGTCGGGGAGCTGTTTTTT.

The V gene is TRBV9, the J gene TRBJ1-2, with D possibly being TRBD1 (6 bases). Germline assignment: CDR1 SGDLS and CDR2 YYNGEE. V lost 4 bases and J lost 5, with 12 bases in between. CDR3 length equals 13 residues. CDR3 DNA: TGTGCCAGCAGCTCCCTGGACAGATATGGCTACACCTTC. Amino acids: CASSSLDRYGYTF.

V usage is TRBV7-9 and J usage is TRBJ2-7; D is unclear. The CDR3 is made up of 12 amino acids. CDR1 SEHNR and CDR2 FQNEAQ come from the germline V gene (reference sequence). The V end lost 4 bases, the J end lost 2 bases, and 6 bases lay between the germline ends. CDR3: CASSSSAYEQYF. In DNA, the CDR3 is TGTGCCAGCAGCTCCTCCGCCTACGAGCAGTACTTC.